Listed below are T cell receptor beta chains from one sample, sequenced in a study of prognosis after radiotherapy for stage I lung cancer. Each CDR3 protein is one row after TCRdb ran MiXCR on the multiplex PCR reads. The sample lists fewer than 25,000 distinct CDR3 sequences; 26% were seen once. Material: PBMCs, obtained before or after stereotactic body radiation therapy (not recorded which). The receptors derive from a donor at least 50 years old with non-small cell lung cancer. Both conserved end residues are part of each CDR3. D genes are given only for firm matches. The listing skips clone size in some rows; elsewhere it reads once, few, many or a size class.

d_call	clone_size	v_call	j_call	cdr3_nt	cdr3_aa
-	-	TRBV30	TRBJ2-2	TGTGCCTGGAGTTCTGTCGCGGAGCTGTTTTTT	CAWSSVAELFF
-	many	TRBV6-2/TRBV6-3	TRBJ2-7	TGTGCCAGCAGTTACACGGGGGCGAGCTCCTACGAGCAGTACTTC	CASSYTGASSYEQYF
-	-	TRBV2	TRBJ1-1	TGTGCCATCATAAGAGGGCGGAGGAACACTGAAGCTTCCTTT	CAIIRGRRNTEASF
TRBD2	once	TRBV2	TRBJ2-7	TGTGCCAGCAGTGGCGGACTAGCGGTATGGAAATACGAGCAGTACTTC	CASSGGLAVWKYEQYF
TRBD1	many	TRBV5-6	TRBJ2-7	TGTGCCAGCAGCCCGAGTCCGGGACAGGGACGAGCAACTCAGTACTTC	CASSPSPGQGRATQYF
TRBD2	-	TRBV7-8	TRBJ2-7	TGTGCCAGCAGCTTAGTGGCTAGCGGTACTGACGAGCAGTACTTC	CASSLVASGTDEQYF
TRBD2	many	TRBV5-1	TRBJ2-1	TGCGCCAGCAGATCCGGACTAGCGGGAAGGGATGAGCAGTTCTTC	CASRSGLAGRDEQFF
TRBD1	many	TRBV6-5	TRBJ2-3	TGTGCCAGCAGCACCGGGACAGGGGGAGATACGCAGTATTTT	CASSTGTGGDTQYF
-	many	TRBV14	TRBJ2-7	TGTGCCAGCAGCCAAGACACGGCGTCGGTGCAGTACTTC	CASSQDTASVQYF
TRBD1	many	TRBV11-2	TRBJ1-5	TGTGCCAGCAGCTTAGACGCAGGGGGCGGTCAGCCCCAGCATTTT	CASSLDAGGGQPQHF
TRBD2	many	TRBV6-1	TRBJ2-1	TGTGCCAGCAGCACCTCCCTAGCGGCCATTTACAATGAGCAGTTCTTC	CASSTSLAAIYNEQFF
TRBD1	-	TRBV11-2	TRBJ2-7	TGTGCCAGCAGGCCTCAGTGGACAGGGGACTACGAGCAGTACTTC	CASRPQWTGDYEQYF
TRBD2	many	TRBV7-3	TRBJ2-7	TGTGCCAGCAGCCAGACTAGCGGGAGCTACGAGCAGTACTTC	CASSQTSGSYEQYF
-	once	TRBV5-1	TRBJ1-1	TGCGCCGGCAGCTTGTTAGCAGGGAACACTGAAGCTTTCTTT	CAGSLLAGNTEAFF
-	many	TRBV4-3	TRBJ2-1	TGCGCCAGCAGCCTGGGACGAAACCCTTACAATGAGCAGTTCTTC	CASSLGRNPYNEQFF
-	many	TRBV2	TRBJ1-4	TGTGCCAGCAGGACCGGGACCGGGACATCTAATGAAAAACTGTTTTTT	CASRTGTGTSNEKLFF
-	many	TRBV5-6	TRBJ2-3	TGTGCCAGCAGCTTGGACGGGGAATCTAGCACAGATACGCAGTATTTT	CASSLDGESSTDTQYF
-	many	TRBV7-8	TRBJ1-1	TGTGCCAGCAGCTGGGGACGGAACACTGAAGCTTTCTTT	CASSWGRNTEAFF
-	many	TRBV28	TRBJ2-6	TGTGCCAGCAGTTTAACCTCTGGGGCCAACGTCCTGACTTTC	CASSLTSGANVLTF
-	once	TRBV7-9	TRBJ2-3	TGTGCCAGCAGAACGCTAGATACGCAGTATTTT	CASRTLDTQYF